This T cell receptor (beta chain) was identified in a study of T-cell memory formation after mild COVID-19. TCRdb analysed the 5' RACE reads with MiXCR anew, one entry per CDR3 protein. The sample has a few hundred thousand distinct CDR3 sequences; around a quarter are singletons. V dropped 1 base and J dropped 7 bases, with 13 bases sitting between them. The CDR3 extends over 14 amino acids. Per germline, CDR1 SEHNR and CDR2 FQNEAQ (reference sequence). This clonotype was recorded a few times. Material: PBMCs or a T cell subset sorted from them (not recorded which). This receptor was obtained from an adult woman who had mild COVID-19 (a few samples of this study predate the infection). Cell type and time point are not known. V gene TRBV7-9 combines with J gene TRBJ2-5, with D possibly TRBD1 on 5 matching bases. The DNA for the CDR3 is TGTGCCAGCAGCTTAGGTCAGGGTCCAGGGACCCAGTACTTC. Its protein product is CASSLGQGPGTQYF.